This TCR beta chain was documented in a study of blood T cell repertoires in COVID-19. Germline CDR1 LNHNV, CDR2 YYDKDF (reference sequence). V was trimmed by 0 bases and J by 3 bases, leaving 6 bases between them. This CDR3 region has 15 residues. TCRdb's copy holds only in-frame clones and misses some; the assay was immunoSEQ multiplex PCR. The sample gives tens of thousands of clones, 87% of which show up once; around 10% is in the top ten. The chain carries TRBV15 and TRBJ2-6, with D perhaps matching TRBD1 (5 bases). The source is an older man with active COVID-19. Sequencing used peripheral blood. The CDR3 sequence: CATSRDRVGANVLTF. For the CDR3, the DNA is TGTGCCACCAGCAGAGACAGGGTTGGGGCCAACGTCCTGACTTTC.